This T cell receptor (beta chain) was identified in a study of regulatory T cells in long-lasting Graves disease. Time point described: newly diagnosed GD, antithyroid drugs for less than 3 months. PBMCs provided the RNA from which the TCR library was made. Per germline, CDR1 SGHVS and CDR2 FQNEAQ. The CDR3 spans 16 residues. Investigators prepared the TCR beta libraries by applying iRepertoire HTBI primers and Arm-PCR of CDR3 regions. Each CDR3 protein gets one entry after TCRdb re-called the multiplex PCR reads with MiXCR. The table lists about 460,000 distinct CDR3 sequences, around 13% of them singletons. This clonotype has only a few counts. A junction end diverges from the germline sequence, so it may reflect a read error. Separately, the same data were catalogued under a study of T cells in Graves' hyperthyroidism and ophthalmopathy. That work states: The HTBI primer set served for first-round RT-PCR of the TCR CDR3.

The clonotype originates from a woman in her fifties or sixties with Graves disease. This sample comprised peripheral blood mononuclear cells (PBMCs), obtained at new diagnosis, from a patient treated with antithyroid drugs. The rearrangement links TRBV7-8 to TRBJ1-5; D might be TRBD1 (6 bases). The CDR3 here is CASSSTGQTSNQPRHF. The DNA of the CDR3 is TGTGCCAGCAGCTCTACGGGACAAACAAGCAATCAGCCCCGGCATTTT.